What follows are 9 T cell receptor beta chains derived from one specimen sequenced in a study of cytomegalovirus exposure and HLA in healthy donors. With 60 Vbeta and 13 Jbeta primers, the PCR was carried out. The table came from immunoSEQ multiplex PCR; TCRdb's copy has only in-frame clones and leaves some out. This sample yields around 200,000 clones, of which 75% to 90% are seen a single time; about 0.64% belongs to the top ten. Sequenced sample: PBMCs. The receptors here all came from a boy aged 5-17 years in good health and CMV-seronegative.

The chain uses TRBV5-4 and TRBJ2-7; 9 nucleotides match TRBD1. The CDR3 extends over 15 amino acids. J was trimmed by 2 bases and V by 2 bases; bases with no gene match: 5. CDR1 and CDR2 (germline): SGHNT, YYREEE (reference sequence). The CDR3 region is CASSFGQGTAYEQYF. As DNA, the CDR3 is TGTGCCAGCAGCTTTGGACAGGGGACCGCCTACGAGCAGTACTTC.

The CDR3 nucleotides are TGTGCCAGCAGTTATGGACCGGGACAGGGTAATGAAAAACTGTTTTTT. Translating it yields CASSYGPGQGNEKLFF. The chain carries TRBV27 and TRBJ1-4, with 9 bases that match TRBD1. The CDR3 has 16 amino acids. Germline loops: CDR1 MNHEY, CDR2 SMNVEV (reference sequence). V shed 4 bases and J 4 bases; nucleotides not matched to a gene: 7.

Concerning this clone: A junction end diverges from the germline sequence, so it may reflect a read error. This rearrangement joins TRBV7-9 to TRBJ1-3; tentative D call: TRBD1 (6 bases). The CDR3 totals 16 residues. Germline assignment: CDR1 SEHNR and CDR2 FQNEAQ (reference sequence). CDR3 nucleotide sequence: TGTTCCAGCAGCGTTACAGGGCCCGCCTCTGGAAACACCATATATTTT. Protein sequence: CSSSVTGPASGNTIYF.

This clone was seen only a few times. J is TRBJ1-2 and V is TRBV4-1, with TRBD1 matching 12 bases. Germline lookup yields CDR1 MGHRA and CDR2 YSYEKL. The CDR3 consists of 16 residues. V lost 2 bases to trimming and J lost 3 bases; unmatched junction nucleotides: 4. In DNA form, the CDR3 reads TGCGCCAGCAGCCAAAGGGGACAGGGGGCGGACTATGGCTACACCTTC. This codes for CASSQRGQGADYGYTF.

This clone was seen only once. This chain links TRBV5-1 with TRBJ2-3; 9 nucleotides match TRBD2. Per germline, CDR1 SGHRS and CDR2 YFSETQ. Trimming took 0 bases from V and 5 from J; bases not matched to a gene: 10. CDR3 size: 17 residues. As DNA, the CDR3 is TGCGCCAGCAGCTTGGGGAATAGCGGGAGAGCCGGAGATACGCAGTATTTT. This translates into CASSLGNSGRAGDTQYF.

This clone was detected once. The chain is built from TRBV6-1 and TRBJ1-6, with 10 positions matching TRBD1. The V segment lost 4 bases and the J segment 6 bases; nucleotides outside the gene matches: 0. Per the germline V gene, CDR1 is MNHNS and CDR2 is SASEGT. There are 14 residues in the CDR3. The CDR3 sequence: CASSGTGGNSPLHF. The CDR3 DNA follows: TGTGCCAGCAGTGGGACAGGGGGTAATTCACCCCTCCACTTT.

The rearrangement uses TRBV7-2 and TRBJ2-5; TRBD2 matches at 7 bases. From germline, CDR1 is SGHTA and CDR2 FQGNSA. V was clipped by 0 bases and J by 0 bases; unmatched bases: 10. This CDR3 comprises 18 residues. CDR3 loop: CASSLAGSASGHQETQYF. CDR3 in DNA: TGTGCCAGCAGCTTAGCGGGTTCGGCTAGCGGACACCAAGAGACCCAGTACTTC.

The chain employs TRBV12-5 and TRBJ2-1; D is possibly TRBD2 (6 bases). Germline V lookup: CDR1 LGHNT, CDR2 FRNRAP. This CDR3 spans 16 amino acids. V lost 0 bases and J 5 bases, leaving 14 bases between the germline ends. CDR3 sequence: CASGLVLGGFHNEQFF. The CDR3 DNA follows: TGTGCTAGTGGTTTGGTACTTGGGGGGTTCCACAATGAGCAGTTCTTC.

The chain joins TRBV4-2 to TRBJ2-2; TRBD2 aligns across 7 bases. Germline trimming cut 5 bases from V and 0 bases from J; bases unmatched to any gene: 9. Germline values: CDR1 LGHNA, CDR2 YNFKEQ. The length of the CDR3 is 17 residues. CDR3 bases: TGTGCCAGCAGCAAACTAGCGATTCAGCCGAACACCGGGGAGCTGTTTTTT. Protein sequence: CASSKLAIQPNTGELFF.